These 32 T cell receptor beta chains were all obtained from the same sample, sequenced in a study of regulatory T cells in long-lasting Graves disease. Regarding time point: newly diagnosed GD, antithyroid drugs for less than 3 months. With RNA extracted from PBMCs as input, the TCR library was made. Both iRepertoire HTBI primers and Arm-PCR of CDR3 regions were used to build the TCR beta libraries. TCRdb passed the multiplex PCR reads through MiXCR, listing each CDR3 protein once. Of 400,000 to 500,000 distinct CDR3 sequences listed, about 14% are singletons. The sample was also linked to a second study, of T cells in Graves' hyperthyroidism and ophthalmopathy.

The sample consisted of peripheral blood mononuclear cells (PBMCs), taken at new diagnosis, from a patient treated with antithyroid drugs. The receptors originated from a woman aged 50 to 60 with Graves disease.

This clonotype was seen many times. This rearrangement joins TRBV27 to TRBJ2-1; D is unresolved. Trimming removed 3 bases from V and 7 bases from J, with 16 bases in between. Germline lookup yields CDR1 MNHEY and CDR2 SMNVEV (reference sequence). The CDR3 has 15 residues. CDR3 sequence (DNA): TGTGCCAGCAGTTTGCTCACAGTTATAGGTAATGAGCAGTTCTTC. It codes for CASSLLTVIGNEQFF.

This clonotype was observed many times. The V call is TRBV27, the J call TRBJ2-1; TRBD2 might be the D (6 bases). V lost 6 bases to trimming and J lost 4 bases, with 19 bases between them. The CDR3 is 16 amino acids. From germline, CDR1 is MNHEY and CDR2 SMNVEV (reference sequence). CDR3 nucleotides: TGTGCCAGCAGCCAGAACTCGGGGGACTCTTACAATGAGCAGTTCTTC. Translation: CASSQNSGDSYNEQFF.

This clonotype was counted between two and nine times. CDR3 coding DNA: TGCGCCAGCAGCTTGGTGATTAGCGGGAGGCCTGGCTCCTACGAGCAGTACTTC. Encoded protein: CASSLVISGRPGSYEQYF. This chain joins TRBV5-1 and TRBJ2-7; TRBD2 agrees at 10 bases. The length of the CDR3 is 18 residues. Germline loops: CDR1 SGHRS, CDR2 YFSETQ. With 0 bases clipped from V and 0 bases from J, the junction kept 9 bases outside the gene matches.

This clonotype came up many times. The chain links TRBV2 to TRBJ2-1, with 8 bases fitting TRBD2. V lost 6 bases to trimming and J lost 3 bases; unmatched junction nucleotides: 4. Germline lookup yields CDR1 SNHLY and CDR2 FYNNEI. There are 14 residues in the CDR3. The CDR3 region is CASSQREIYNEQFF. CDR3 sequence (DNA): TGTGCCAGCAGCCAGCGGGAGATCTACAATGAGCAGTTCTTC.

V usage is TRBV13 and J usage is TRBJ2-7; 9 bases are a match to TRBD2. With V trimmed by 6 bases and J by 3 bases, 3 bases remained unmatched. The CDR3 runs to 13 residues. In germline, CDR1 is PRHDT, CDR2 FYEKMQ (reference sequence). The CDR3 DNA is TGTGCCAGCAGACTAGCGGGCCTCTACGAGCAGTACTTC. This codes for CASRLAGLYEQYF.

In this sample, this clonotype turned up many times. V gene TRBV2 combines with J gene TRBJ1-1, with D possibly being TRBD1 (6 bases). The CDR3 length is 14 residues. Germline V gene lookup returns CDR1 SNHLY and CDR2 FYNNEI. The V and J ends lost 4 bases and 0 bases respectively, with 9 bases between them. As DNA, the CDR3 is TGTGCCAGCAGTGGACAGGACATGAACACTGAAGCTTTCTTT. This sequence encodes CASSGQDMNTEAFF.

This clonotype appeared many times. The rearrangement uses TRBV19 and TRBJ2-7; 10 bases agree with TRBD2. This CDR3 has 18 amino acids. Germline V gene lookup returns CDR1 LNHDA and CDR2 SQIVND (reference sequence). With V trimmed by 3 bases and J by 2 bases, 13 bases remained unmatched. As DNA, the CDR3 is TGTGCCAGTAGTATGAGTAGGACTAGCGGCTTAGAACCCTACGAGCAGTACTTC. It is translated as CASSMSRTSGLEPYEQYF.

Many counts were recorded for this clonotype. The chain has TRBV7-9 and TRBJ2-5, with TRBD2 matching over 10 bases. The CDR3 runs 14 residues. Per the germline V gene, CDR1 is SEHNR and CDR2 is FQNEAQ (reference sequence). Trimming at V came to 3 bases and at J to 5 bases, leaving 3 bases not matched to a gene. For the CDR3, the DNA is TGTGCCAGCAGCTTCTGGACTAGCGGCGAGACCCAGTACTTC. Encoded protein: CASSFWTSGETQYF.

Only a few counts were recorded for this clonotype. V usage is TRBV5-1 and J usage is TRBJ2-1, with no clear D. V was pared by 4 bases and J by 6 bases, with 20 bases between. Germline values: CDR1 SGHRS, CDR2 YFSETQ. This CDR3 region has 16 residues. The CDR3 spells CASSPLGSRSPNEQFF. Written as DNA, the CDR3 is TGCGCCAGCAGCCCCCTTGGCTCACGATCCCCCAATGAGCAGTTCTTC.

This clonotype was detected ten times or more. The chain joins TRBV27 to TRBJ2-2, with TRBD2 matching 10 bases. The CDR3 covers 18 residues. The germline gives CDR1 MNHEY, CDR2 SMNVEV (reference sequence). V shed 2 bases, J shed 5 bases, and the junction held 11 bases outside the gene matches. Here the CDR3 reads CASSLKPLTSGPTGELFF. DNA for the CDR3: TGTGCCAGCAGTTTAAAACCCCTGACTAGCGGGCCGACCGGGGAGCTGTTTTTT.

This clonotype has at least ten counts. J is TRBJ2-1 and V is TRBV6-5, with no clear D. V lost 0 bases and J 4 bases, leaving 7 bases between the germline ends. The CDR3 length is 14 residues. The germline CDR1 and CDR2 sequences are MNHEY and SVGAGI. The CDR3 sequence: CASSYSGVYNEQFF. The CDR3 DNA sequence: TGTGCCAGCAGTTACTCTGGTGTATACAATGAGCAGTTCTTC.

The rearrangement links TRBV25-1 to TRBJ2-2; D possibly corresponds to TRBD2 (6 bases). This CDR3 has 17 amino acids. The V and J ends lost 1 base and 4 bases respectively, with 16 bases between them. Germline V gene lookup returns CDR1 MGHDK and CDR2 SYGVNS. The CDR3 region is CASSEFSGRKSTGELFF. CDR3 coding DNA: TGTGCCAGCAGTGAATTTAGTGGGAGGAAGTCCACCGGGGAGCTGTTTTTT.

This clonotype was seen ten or more times. One end of the junction is discordant with germline, which a read error may explain. The V and J genes are TRBV5-1 and TRBJ1-5, with D possibly matching TRBD1 (5 bases). The CDR3 covers 13 residues. The germline V gene encodes CDR1 SGHRS and CDR2 YFSETQ. The CDR3 here is CASSFRRGQPQHF. CDR3 nucleotide sequence: TGTGCCAGCAGCTTTAGAAGGGGACAGCCCCAGCATTTT.

With regard to this clonotype: This sequence may be a read error, since a much larger clone differs from it by one base. This sequence joins TRBV10-3 and TRBJ2-4, with 8 bases matching TRBD1. Germline CDR1 ENHRY, CDR2 SYGVKD. J lost 13 bases, V lost 6 bases, and 17 bases had no gene match. This CDR3 is built from 15 residues. The CDR3 nucleotides are TGTGCCATCAGAGGGACAGGAAGCTCCTACAATGAGCAGTACTTC. Protein: CAIRGTGSSYNEQYF.

There are a few counts of this clonotype. The chain links TRBV28 to TRBJ2-2; possibly TRBD2 for D (6 bases). The CDR3 sequence is 14 residues long. Germline CDR1 reads MDHEN; CDR2 reads SYDVKM. V lost 9 bases and J 0 bases, leaving 11 bases between the germline ends. The CDR3 region is CASLSGPNTGELFF. The CDR3 DNA reads TGTGCCAGTCTTAGCGGTCCGAACACCGGGGAGCTGTTTTTT.

V usage is TRBV19 and J usage is TRBJ1-5; weak D call: TRBD1 (6 bases). The ends were cut back, 0 bases at V and 0 bases at J, with 15 bases in the middle. The CDR3 is 18 amino acids. In germline, CDR1 is LNHDA, CDR2 SQIVND (reference sequence). CDR3 coding DNA: TGTGCCAGTAGTATAGACGGGACACCTTTCATTAGCAATCAGCCCCAGCATTTT. It translates to CASSIDGTPFISNQPQHF.

In this sample, this clonotype turned up a few times. This rearrangement joins TRBV18 to TRBJ2-1; no definite D call. The length of the CDR3 is 17 residues. Germline CDR1 and CDR2: KGHSH and LQKENI. Trimming stripped 0 bases from V and 0 bases from J, with 12 bases between. This CDR3 reads CASSPPKGVSSYNEQFF. The CDR3 bases are TGTGCCAGCTCACCACCAAAGGGCGTAAGCTCCTACAATGAGCAGTTCTTC.

This clonotype occurred many times. The rearrangement joins TRBV7-9 to TRBJ2-5, with 14 bases that match TRBD2. Germline trimming cut 5 bases from V and 9 bases from J; bases unmatched to any gene: 8. CDR1 is SEHNR and CDR2 is FQNEAQ in the germline V gene (reference sequence). This CDR3 region has 15 residues. The CDR3 region has the DNA TGTGCCAGCAGCCCGACGACTAGCGGGAGGGCGGCCCAGTACTTC. Protein: CASSPTTSGRAAQYF.

This clonotype turned up a few times. This chain connects TRBV5-1 to TRBJ1-6; D might be TRBD1 (6 bases). V was trimmed by 0 bases and J by 2 bases, leaving 12 bases between them. This CDR3 has 17 amino acids. CDR1 and CDR2 from the germline V gene are SGHRS and YFSETQ. The CDR3 loop reads CASSLDGRTAYNSPLHF. In nucleotides, the CDR3 is TGCGCCAGCAGCTTGGACGGAAGGACAGCCTATAATTCACCCCTCCACTTT.

The chain links TRBV9 to TRBJ1-5, with TRBD1 matching 12 bases. There are 17 residues in the CDR3. The junction had 9 bases not matched to a gene; V was cut back by 0 bases and J by 8 bases. Germline V gene sequence: CDR1 SGDLS, CDR2 YYNGEE. The CDR3 protein is CASSVGGGTGGGEPQHF. DNA for the CDR3: TGTGCCAGCAGCGTAGGAGGGGGGACAGGGGGCGGTGAGCCCCAGCATTTT.

In its sample, this clonotype was seen many times. V and J are TRBV28 and TRBJ2-7, with D uncertain. V gave up 5 bases and J gave up 0 bases, with 11 bases separating them. Germline loops: CDR1 MDHEN, CDR2 SYDVKM. This CDR3 is 14 amino acids long. Written as DNA, the CDR3 is TGTGCCAGCAGTCTAACGACGAGCTCCTACGAGCAGTACTTC. Protein sequence: CASSLTTSSYEQYF.

This clonotype occurred many times. This sequence joins TRBV28 and TRBJ1-2; D perhaps matches TRBD1 (6 bases). V was cut by 6 bases and J by 2 bases, with 13 bases left in between. The CDR3 loop spans 14 amino acids. Germline loops: CDR1 MDHEN, CDR2 SYDVKM. The CDR3 bases are TGTGCCAGCAGCCCTACAGGGAGCAACTATGGCTACACCTTC. This codes for CASSPTGSNYGYTF.

This clonotype showed up just a few times. This chain joins TRBV28 and TRBJ1-6; 8 positions agree with TRBD1. This CDR3 contains 17 residues. Germline loops: CDR1 MDHEN, CDR2 SYDVKM. The ends lost 5 bases at V and 0 bases at J; junction bases unmatched: 6. The CDR3 region has the DNA TGTGCCAGCAGTCCGAGGACAGGGAGCTCCTATAATTCACCCCTCCACTTT. This translates into CASSPRTGSSYNSPLHF.

This clonotype was seen many times. J is TRBJ2-7 and V is TRBV5-1; D assignment may be TRBD1 or TRBD2 (5 bases each). Germline V gene sequence: CDR1 SGHRS, CDR2 YFSETQ. The CDR3 spans 14 residues. V lost 5 bases and J 6 bases, leaving 18 bases between the germline ends. CDR3 nucleotide sequence: TGCGCCAGCAGTTCCGGGACGACAACGGGCGAGCAGTACTTC. It codes for CASSSGTTTGEQYF.

This clonotype appeared many times. The chain couples TRBV20-1 to TRBJ2-1; 8 nucleotides line up with TRBD2. This CDR3 has 15 amino acids. V lost 6 bases to trimming and J lost 6 bases; unmatched junction nucleotides: 13. Germline CDR1 is DFQATT and CDR2 is SNEGSKA (reference sequence). The CDR3 nucleotides read TGCAGTGCGGGACCGGGGACTAGACGTAGCAATGAGCAGTTCTTC. Translating gives CSAGPGTRRSNEQFF.

This clonotype appeared a few times. This chain links TRBV6-1 with TRBJ1-1, with D hard to call. Germline V CDR1 and CDR2: MNHNS, SASEGT. This CDR3 region has 14 residues. With 7 bases removed from V and 0 bases from J, the gap between germline ends came to 12 bases. The CDR3 region has the DNA TGTGCCAGCAACCCACTTGGATTGAACACTGAAGCTTTCTTT. As protein: CASNPLGLNTEAFF.

This clonotype was detected ten times or more. The chain employs TRBV10-3 and TRBJ2-7, with a tentative D call TRBD2 (5 bases). Trimming removed 1 base from V and 2 bases from J, with 12 bases in between. CDR1 and CDR2 from the germline V gene are ENHRY and SYGVKD. The CDR3 runs 15 residues. The CDR3 region is CAISEYRDLTYEQYF. CDR3 nucleotide sequence: TGTGCCATCAGTGAGTATCGGGATTTAACCTACGAGCAGTACTTC.

This clonotype was recorded many times. This sequence joins TRBV7-2 and TRBJ2-7; 9 positions match TRBD2. Unmatched junction bases numbered 14, after V lost 6 bases and J lost 2 bases. Germline V gene data show CDR1 as SGHTA and CDR2 as FQGNSA. The CDR3 is made up of 17 amino acids. Here the CDR3 reads CASSPIGEAGGTYEQYF. CDR3 sequence (DNA): TGTGCCAGCAGTCCCATCGGGGAAGCGGGAGGTACCTACGAGCAGTACTTC.

To note about this clonotype: One base away lies a much larger clone, so this may be a sequencing read error. This sequence joins TRBV20-1 and TRBJ2-3; the D gene is possibly TRBD2 (5 bases). Near its end, the DNA agrees better with TRBJ2-7, so the J call may be wrong. This CDR3 region has 12 residues. The V gene's germline CDR1 is DFQATT and CDR2 SNEGSKA (reference sequence). CDR3 sequence reads: CSTRVSPYEQYF. Here the CDR3 DNA reads TGCAGTACTAGAGTGTCCCCCTACGAGCAGTACTTC.

This clonotype came up many times. This chain connects TRBV11-3 to TRBJ2-1, with D maybe TRBD2 (5 bases). The CDR3 has 20 residues. Trimming left V 5 bases short and J 4 bases short, with 30 bases between. The germline CDR1 and CDR2 sequences are SGHNT and YENEEA. The CDR3 coding sequence is TGTGCCAGCAGCCCAGTCGGGGTCGCTAAGCGTACGTACCGTTACAATGAGCAGTTCTTC. Protein: CASSPVGVAKRTYRYNEQFF.

This clonotype was seen only a few times. The chain carries TRBV7-3 and TRBJ2-7; 11 bases match TRBD2. Germline CDR1 reads SGHTA; CDR2 reads FQGTGA. The CDR3 has 13 amino acids. The V gene end was trimmed by 5 bases and the J gene end by 7 bases; junction bases not matched to a gene: 4. The DNA for the CDR3 is TGTGCCAGCAGCCCGGGACTAGCGGAGGAGCAGTACTTC. Protein sequence: CASSPGLAEEQYF.

This clonotype was counted at least ten times. V gene TRBV7-9 combines with J gene TRBJ2-7; D gene unclear. The ends were cut back, 1 base at V and 1 base at J, with 14 bases in the middle. CDR1 and CDR2 from the germline V gene are SEHNR and FQNEAQ (reference sequence). The CDR3 is 16 residues long. CDR3 region: CASSLELLGASYEQYF. CDR3 in DNA: TGTGCCAGCAGCTTAGAATTGCTTGGAGCTTCCTACGAGCAGTACTTC.